The entry below gives a single TCR beta chain sequence along with its context. The data were obtained in a study of control samples from healthy donors and cancer patients. This table comes from immunoSEQ multiplex PCR, and its TCRdb copy is limited to in-frame clones, with some not included. The table lists 140,000 or so clones, 91% of them singletons, with about 3.2% in the top ten. This clonotype originated in a man aged 25-45 years in good health. The material sequenced was blood.

The CDR3 coding sequence is TGTGCCAGCAGCTTAGCGTCGGAGAGGCATAATTCACCCCTCCACTTT. Amino acid sequence: CASSLASERHNSPLHF. The chain combines TRBV11-2 with TRBJ1-6; D ambiguous. The CDR3 spans 16 residues. Germline values: CDR1 SGHAT, CDR2 FQNNGV. The V end was cut by 1 base, the J end by 5 bases, with 12 bases between. Complete variable domain (other parts from reference TRBV11-2 and TRBJ1-6): EAGVAQSPRYKIIEKRQSVAFWCNPISGHATLYWYQQILGQGPKLLIQFQNNGVVDDSQLPKDRFSAERLKGVDSTLKIQPAKLEDSAVYLCASSLASERHNSPLHFGNGTRLTVT.